Given below is one TCR beta chain in context. Its matching antigen is unknown. This entry comes from a study of T cell responses to AZD1222 COVID-19 vaccine. Study-wide results and limits: Donors were mostly white British, more females; clonal diversity possibly underestimated.

The data were produced by immunoSEQ multiplex PCR, yet TCRdb's version contains in-frame clones alone and is incomplete. This table holds more than 90,000 clones, around 84% found once. This sample comprised peripheral blood, obtained 28 days after the second AZD1222 dose. The sequence was collected from an adult who received the AZD1222 COVID-19 vaccine.

The CDR3 DNA reads TGTGCCACCAGTGATTTGGCGGGTGGCGGCTACACCTTC. Translated, it gives CATSDLAGGGYTF. The V and J genes are TRBV24-1 and TRBJ1-2; D unclear. Trimming pared 0 bases from V and 8 bases from J, leaving 9 bases between. Germline loops: CDR1 KGHDR, CDR2 SFDVKD. The CDR3 spans 13 residues.